Listed below are T cell receptor beta chains from one sample, sequenced in a study of cytomegalovirus exposure and HLA in healthy donors. TCRdb's table, derived via immunoSEQ multiplex PCR, lists solely in-frame clones and lacks some. The sample shows under 150,000 clones, about 82% of them seen only once. Material: PBMCs. The receptors here all came from a boy aged 10-17 years in good health and CMV-seronegative. The CDR3 runs from the conserved cysteine through the conserved F or W. The D gene is left open where the match is weak. Size is stated for part of the rows, as once, few or many counts, or as a class when the clone is expanded.

V gene	D gene	clone size	J gene	CDR3 protein	CDR3 DNA
TRBV7-3	TRBD2	NA	TRBJ2-3	CASSSTGGGISGRKADTQYF	TGTGCCAGCAGCTCTACCGGAGGGGGAATTAGCGGGAGAAAGGCAGATACGCAGTATTTT
TRBV2	TRBD1	once	TRBJ2-7	CASSSSRDRVGLSVYEQYF	TGTGCCAGCAGTAGTTCCCGGGACAGGGTCGGGCTGAGCGTTTACGAGCAGTACTTC
TRBV27	NA	once	TRBJ2-7	CASSLTAGGLYEQYF	TGTGCCAGCAGTTTAACGGCAGGGGGACTCTACGAGCAGTACTTC
TRBV6-1	TRBD1	NA	TRBJ1-5	CGRGGQGGGQPQHF	TGTGGGCGAGGGGGACAGGGGGGCGGACAGCCCCAGCATTTT
TRBV5-4	NA	few	TRBJ1-1	CASSFGEETEAFF	TGTGCCAGCAGCTTCGGGGAAGAAACTGAAGCTTTCTTT
TRBV5-1	NA	NA	TRBJ2-3	CASSAGSSRTDTQYF	TGCGCCAGCAGCGCCGGGTCCAGCCGCACAGATACGCAGTATTTT
TRBV7-9	TRBD1	few	TRBJ1-1	CASSKTGQGGTEAFF	TGTGCCAGCAGCAAGACGGGACAGGGCGGGACTGAAGCTTTCTTT
TRBV28	TRBD1	NA	TRBJ2-7	CASSLGDRTYEQYF	TGTGCCAGCAGTTTAGGGGACAGAACCTACGAGCAGTACTTC
TRBV19	TRBD2	NA	TRBJ2-5	CASSIKGLAAGTQYF	TGTGCCAGTAGTATAAAGGGACTAGCCGCAGGGACCCAGTACTTC
TRBV2	NA	NA	TRBJ2-6	CASIAYSGANVLTF	TGTGCCAGCATAGCCTACTCTGGGGCCAACGTCCTGACTTTC
TRBV5-5	NA	NA	TRBJ2-1	CASSLRESYNEQFF	TGTGCCAGCAGCTTACGGGAGTCCTACAATGAGCAGTTCTTC
TRBV9	TRBD2	NA	TRBJ2-7	CASSGGLAGGPYEQYF	TGTGCCAGCAGCGGGGGACTAGCGGGAGGGCCGTACGAGCAGTACTTC
TRBV12-5	TRBD2	NA	TRBJ2-7	CASGTGTSGSGQYF	TGTGCTAGTGGGACCGGGACTAGCGGGAGCGGGCAGTACTTC
TRBV4-1	NA	NA	TRBJ2-6	CASSQDRSSGANVLTF	TGCGCCAGCAGCCAAGATAGGAGCTCTGGGGCCAACGTCCTGACTTTC
TRBV7-9	NA	few	TRBJ2-5	CASSSFGETQYF	TGTGCCAGCAGCTCATTCGGAGAGACCCAGTACTTC
TRBV2	NA	NA	TRBJ1-1	CASSAGTTNTEAFF	TGTGCCAGCAGTGCCGGGACAACGAACACTGAAGCTTTCTTT
TRBV7-9	TRBD1	NA	TRBJ1-2	CASSLIGDRDGYTF	TGTGCCAGCAGCTTAATCGGGGACAGGGATGGCTACACCTTC
TRBV30	NA	NA	TRBJ1-1	CAWRWTSEAFF	TGTGCCTGGAGGTGGACAAGTGAAGCTTTCTTT
TRBV4-3	TRBD2	NA	TRBJ2-7	CASSQSLGLAGREQYF	TGCGCCAGCAGCCAATCTTTGGGACTAGCGGGACGGGAGCAGTACTTC
TRBV5-1	TRBD2	once	TRBJ2-1	CASSSGTSLNEQFF	TGCGCCAGCAGCTCCGGGACTAGCCTAAATGAGCAGTTCTTC
TRBV11-2	NA	NA	TRBJ2-7	CASSLARGQAYEQYF	TGTGCCAGCAGCTTAGCAAGGGGTCAAGCCTACGAGCAGTACTTC
TRBV7-2	NA	NA	TRBJ2-5	CASSPDSGRETQYF	TGTGCCAGCAGCCCCGATTCTGGGCGAGAGACCCAGTACTTC
TRBV6-5	TRBD1	NA	TRBJ2-7	CASSYGQVGEQYF	TGTGCCAGCAGCTACGGACAGGTCGGCGAGCAGTACTTC
TRBV5-1	NA	NA	TRBJ2-3	CASSISTDTQYF	TGCGCCAGCTCCATTAGCACAGATACGCAGTATTTT
TRBV6-6	NA	NA	TRBJ1-4	CASSLLGPTNEKLFF	TGTGCCAGCAGTCTCTTGGGCCCAACTAATGAAAAACTGTTTTTT
TRBV7-9	NA	once	TRBJ1-2	CASSPDSNYGYTF	TGTGCCAGCAGCCCGGACAGTAACTATGGCTACACCTTC
TRBV4-1	TRBD2	NA	TRBJ2-1	CASSRSSGPSYNEQFF	TGCGCCAGCAGCCGCTCTAGCGGTCCCTCCTACAATGAGCAGTTCTTC
TRBV29-1	NA	once	TRBJ2-1	CSVGGPSYNEQFF	TGCAGCGTTGGGGGGCCCTCCTACAATGAGCAGTTCTTC
TRBV30	TRBD1	NA	TRBJ1-2	CAWSQGANYGYTF	TGTGCCTGGTCTCAGGGGGCTAACTATGGCTACACCTTC
TRBV6-4	NA	NA	TRBJ1-2	CANTLTRQDRRGYTF	TGTGCCAACACCCTTACAAGACAGGATAGAAGGGGCTACACCTTC
TRBV20-1	NA	few	TRBJ2-5	CSGEGQGTQYF	TGCAGTGGAGAGGGTCAAGGGACCCAGTACTTC
TRBV5-6	NA	NA	TRBJ2-5	CASSTGIRSETQYF	TGTGCCAGCAGCACCGGGATCCGATCGGAGACCCAGTACTTC
TRBV14	NA	NA	TRBJ1-3	CASSHDLGSSGNTIYF	TGTGCCAGCAGCCACGACCTCGGGAGCTCTGGAAACACCATATATTTT